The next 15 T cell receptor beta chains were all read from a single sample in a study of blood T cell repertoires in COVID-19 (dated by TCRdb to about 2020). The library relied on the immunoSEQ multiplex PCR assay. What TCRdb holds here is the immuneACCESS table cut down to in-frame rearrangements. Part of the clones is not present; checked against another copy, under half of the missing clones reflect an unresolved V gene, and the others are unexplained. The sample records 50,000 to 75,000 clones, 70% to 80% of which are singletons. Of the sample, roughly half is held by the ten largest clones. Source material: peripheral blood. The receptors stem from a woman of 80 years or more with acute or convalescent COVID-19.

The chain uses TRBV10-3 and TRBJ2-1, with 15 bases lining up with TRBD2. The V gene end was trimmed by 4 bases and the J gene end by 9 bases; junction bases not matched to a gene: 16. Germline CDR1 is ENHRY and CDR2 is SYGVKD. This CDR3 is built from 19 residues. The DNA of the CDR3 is TGTGCCATCAGTGTGAGCCCCTGGACTAGCGGGAGGGCCATCGGTGAGCAGTTCTTC. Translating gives CAISVSPWTSGRAIGEQFF.

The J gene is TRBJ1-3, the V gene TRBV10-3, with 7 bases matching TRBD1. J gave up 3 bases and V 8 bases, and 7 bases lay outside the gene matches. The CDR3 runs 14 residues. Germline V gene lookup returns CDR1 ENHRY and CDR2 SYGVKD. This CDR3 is CAIGQDRDGNTIYF. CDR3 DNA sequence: TGTGCCATCGGGCAAGACAGGGATGGAAACACCATATATTTT.

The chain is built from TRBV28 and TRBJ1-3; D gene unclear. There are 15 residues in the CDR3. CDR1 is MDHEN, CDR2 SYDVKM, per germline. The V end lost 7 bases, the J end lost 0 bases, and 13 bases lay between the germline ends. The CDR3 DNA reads TGTGCCAGCACTCTAGACGGCGGCTCTGGAAACACCATATATTTT. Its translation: CASTLDGGSGNTIYF.

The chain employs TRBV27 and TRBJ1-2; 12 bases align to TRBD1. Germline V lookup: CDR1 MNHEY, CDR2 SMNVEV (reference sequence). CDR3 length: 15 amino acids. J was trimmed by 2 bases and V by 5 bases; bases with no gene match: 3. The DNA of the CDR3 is TGTGCCAGCAGTCCCGGGACAGGGGGCAACTATGGCTACACCTTC. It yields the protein CASSPGTGGNYGYTF.

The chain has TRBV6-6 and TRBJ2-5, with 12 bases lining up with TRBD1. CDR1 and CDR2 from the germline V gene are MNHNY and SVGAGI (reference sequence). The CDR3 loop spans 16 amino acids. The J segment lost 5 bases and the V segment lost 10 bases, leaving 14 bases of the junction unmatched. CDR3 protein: CAIGPQGTGGWETQYF. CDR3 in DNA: TGTGCCATCGGCCCCCAAGGGACAGGGGGCTGGGAGACCCAGTACTTC.

CDR3 sequence: CAWTSGGTGDTEAFF. CDR3 sequence (DNA): TGTGCCTGGACCTCAGGGGGGACAGGGGACACTGAAGCTTTCTTT. The chain combines TRBV30 with TRBJ1-1; 10 bases are shared with TRBD1. After removal of 4 bases from V and 3 bases from J, the junction contained 8 bases not matched to a gene. In germline, CDR1 is GTSNPN, CDR2 SVGIG (reference sequence). The CDR3 is 15 amino acids. Using reference TRBV30 and TRBJ1-1 for the parts outside the CDR3, the full variable domain is SQTIHQWPATLVQPVGSPLSLECTVEGTSNPNLYWYRQAAGRGLQLLFYSVGIGQISSEVPQNLSASRPQDRQFILSSKKLLLSDSGFYLCAWTSGGTGDTEAFFGQGTRLTVV.

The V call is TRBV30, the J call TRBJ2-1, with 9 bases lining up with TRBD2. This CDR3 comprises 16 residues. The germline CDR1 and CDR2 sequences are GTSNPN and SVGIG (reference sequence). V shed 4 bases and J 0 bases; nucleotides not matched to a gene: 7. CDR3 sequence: CAWIPPSGNSYNEQFF. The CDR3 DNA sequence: TGTGCCTGGATCCCTCCTAGCGGGAACTCCTACAATGAGCAGTTCTTC.

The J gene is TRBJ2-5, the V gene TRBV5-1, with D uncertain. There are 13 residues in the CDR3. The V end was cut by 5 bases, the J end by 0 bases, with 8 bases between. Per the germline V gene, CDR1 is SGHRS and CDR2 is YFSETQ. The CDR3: CASSVEYQETQYF. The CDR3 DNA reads TGCGCCAGCAGTGTAGAGTACCAAGAGACCCAGTACTTC. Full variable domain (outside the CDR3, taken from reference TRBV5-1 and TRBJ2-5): KAGVTQTPRYLIKTRGQQVTLSCSPISGHRSVSWYQQTPGQGLQFLFEYFSETQRNKGNFPGRFSGRQFSNSRSEMNVSTLELGDSALYLCASSVEYQETQYFGPGTRLLVL.

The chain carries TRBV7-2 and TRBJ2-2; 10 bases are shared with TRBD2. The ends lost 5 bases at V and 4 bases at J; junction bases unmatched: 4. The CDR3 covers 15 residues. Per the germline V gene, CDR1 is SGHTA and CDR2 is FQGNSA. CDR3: CASSPGLATTGELFF. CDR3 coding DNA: TGTGCCAGCAGCCCGGGACTAGCGACCACCGGGGAGCTGTTTTTT.

The chain's CDR3 is CASSAGTSGYEQYF. For the CDR3, the DNA is TGTGCCAGCAGTGCAGGGACTAGCGGCTACGAGCAGTACTTC. The V and J genes are TRBV2 and TRBJ2-7, with 11 bases aligning to TRBD2. CDR3 length: 14 residues. The trim removed 4 bases at V and 3 bases at J, leaving 2 bases unmatched. Germline CDR1 is SNHLY and CDR2 is FYNNEI.

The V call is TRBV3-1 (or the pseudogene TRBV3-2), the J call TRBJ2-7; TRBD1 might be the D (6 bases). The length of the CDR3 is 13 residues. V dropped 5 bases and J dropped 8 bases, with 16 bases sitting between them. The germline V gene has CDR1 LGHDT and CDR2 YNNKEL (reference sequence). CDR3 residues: CASSATQGSQQYF. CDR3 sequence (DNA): TGTGCCAGCAGCGCTACACAGGGTTCGCAGCAGTACTTC.

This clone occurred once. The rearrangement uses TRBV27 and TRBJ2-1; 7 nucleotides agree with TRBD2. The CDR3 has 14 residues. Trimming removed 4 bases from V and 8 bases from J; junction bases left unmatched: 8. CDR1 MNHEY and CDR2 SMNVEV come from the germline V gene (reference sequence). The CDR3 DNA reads TGTGCCAGCAGTTCGGGACTACCTACGGATGAGCAGTTCTTC. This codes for CASSSGLPTDEQFF.

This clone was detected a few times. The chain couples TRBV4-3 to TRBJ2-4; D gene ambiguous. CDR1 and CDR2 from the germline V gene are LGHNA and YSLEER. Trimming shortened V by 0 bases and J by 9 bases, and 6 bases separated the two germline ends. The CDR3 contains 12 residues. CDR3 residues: CASSQDHGIQYF. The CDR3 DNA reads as TGCGCCAGCAGCCAAGACCACGGCATTCAGTACTTC.

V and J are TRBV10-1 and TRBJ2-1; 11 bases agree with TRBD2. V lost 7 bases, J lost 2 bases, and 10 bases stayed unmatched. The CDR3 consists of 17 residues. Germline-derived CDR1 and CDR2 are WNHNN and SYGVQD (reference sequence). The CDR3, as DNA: TGCGCCAGCAAAGGTAGCGGGAGGGCCGCGACCTACAATGAGCAGTTCTTC. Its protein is CASKGSGRAATYNEQFF.

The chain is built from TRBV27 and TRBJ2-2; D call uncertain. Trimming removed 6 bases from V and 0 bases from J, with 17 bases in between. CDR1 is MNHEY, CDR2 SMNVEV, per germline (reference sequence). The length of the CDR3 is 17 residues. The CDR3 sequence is CASSIPSKSANTGELFF. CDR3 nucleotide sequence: TGTGCCAGCAGCATACCATCGAAGTCAGCGAACACCGGGGAGCTGTTTTTT.